The rows below give T cell receptor beta chains drawn from one sample of a study of cytomegalovirus exposure and HLA in healthy donors. Repertoires were generated with immunoSEQ multiplex PCR, while TCRdb's copy carries only in-frame clones and drops some. The sample consists of roughly 200,000 clones, more than 80% of them appearing once. The sample taken for sequencing was PBMCs. These receptors originate from a man aged 25 to 40 in good health and CMV-seronegative. Both conserved end residues are part of each CDR3. The D gene is left open where the match is weak. Clone size is stated in some rows and not others, as once, few, many or a class when expanded.

V gene	clone size	D gene	J gene	CDR3 protein	CDR3 DNA
TRBV7-2	NA	NA	TRBJ2-1	CASSMLPTSYNEQFF	TGTGCCAGCAGCATGTTACCTACCTCCTACAATGAGCAGTTCTTC
TRBV10-3	NA	TRBD2	TRBJ2-1	CAISESLAGGREQFF	TGTGCCATCAGTGAGTCGCTAGCGGGGGGGCGCGAGCAGTTCTTC
TRBV27	NA	TRBD1	TRBJ1-2	CATGQGKLWGYTF	TGTGCCACCGGACAGGGGAAGCTTTGGGGCTACACCTTC
TRBV28	NA	TRBD1	TRBJ1-5	CASSFRGAQPQHF	TGTGCCAGCAGTTTCAGGGGGGCTCAGCCCCAGCATTTT
TRBV2	NA	NA	TRBJ2-3	CASWPSGTDTQYF	TGTGCCAGCTGGCCTAGCGGCACAGATACGCAGTATTTT
TRBV28	NA	TRBD1	TRBJ1-2	CASSPWRDRDGLLGGYTF	TGTGCCAGCAGCCCCTGGAGGGACAGGGATGGGTTGTTGGGCGGCTACACCTTC
TRBV7-9	NA	NA	TRBJ2-2	CASSSRTAANTGELFF	TGTGCCAGCAGCTCTCGGACAGCGGCGAACACCGGGGAGCTGTTTTTT
TRBV15	NA	TRBD1	TRBJ1-1	CATSNTGGPNTEAFF	TGTGCCACCAGCAATACAGGGGGCCCGAACACTGAAGCTTTCTTT
TRBV28	NA	NA	TRBJ2-6	CASSSTFSGASVLTF	TGTGCCAGCAGTTCTACCTTCTCTGGGGCCAGCGTCCTGACTTTC
TRBV6-1	NA	NA	TRBJ1-5	CASSETPPGFGNQPQHF	TGTGCCAGCAGTGAAACCCCGCCGGGGTTTGGCAATCAGCCCCAGCATTTT
TRBV9	NA	NA	TRBJ1-4	CASSVSGANEKLFF	TGTGCCAGCAGCGTATCGGGTGCTAATGAAAAACTGTTTTTT
TRBV28	NA	TRBD1	TRBJ2-1	CASSLAGTGARNEQFF	TGTGCCAGCAGTTTAGCCGGGACAGGGGCACGCAATGAGCAGTTCTTC
TRBV5-4	NA	NA	TRBJ2-3	CASSLVGAGVDTQYF	TGTGCCAGCAGCTTGGTGGGGGCTGGGGTAGATACGCAGTATTTT
TRBV4-1	few	NA	TRBJ2-1	CASSHFAGPIRNEQFF	TGCGCCAGCAGCCATTTCGCGGGCCCAATCCGCAATGAGCAGTTCTTC
TRBV19	NA	NA	TRBJ2-3	CASREGSAGNTDTQYF	TGTGCCAGTAGAGAAGGGTCGGCGGGGAACACAGATACGCAGTATTTT
TRBV6-5	NA	TRBD1	TRBJ2-7	CASSSGGPAAEQYF	TGTGCCAGCAGTTCAGGGGGCCCCGCCGCCGAGCAGTACTTC
TRBV7-8	once	TRBD1	TRBJ2-1	CASSVFRDRVSHEQFF	TGTGCCAGCAGCGTTTTCCGGGACAGGGTGAGTCATGAGCAGTTCTTC
TRBV7-6	once	TRBD1	TRBJ2-7	CASSRATGEVFSYEQYF	TGTGCCAGCAGCCGAGCGACAGGGGAGGTTTTCTCCTACGAGCAGTACTTC
TRBV7-9	NA	TRBD1	TRBJ2-7	CASSRDSFYEQYF	TGTGCCAGCAGCAGGGACAGTTTCTACGAGCAGTACTTC
TRBV2	NA	TRBD2	TRBJ2-7	CASRLADSLGEQYF	TGTGCCAGCAGACTAGCGGACTCTTTGGGCGAGCAGTACTTC
TRBV19	NA	TRBD1	TRBJ2-7	CASSPPGQGAEQYF	TGTGCCAGTAGCCCACCGGGACAGGGAGCCGAGCAGTACTTC
TRBV19	NA	NA	TRBJ2-7	CASSKSGPGGPTGKQYF	TGTGCCAGCAGTAAGTCGGGCCCCGGGGGGCCCACGGGGAAGCAGTACTTC
TRBV28	NA	NA	TRBJ1-5	CASIYRVSGNQPQHF	TGTGCCAGCATATACAGGGTGTCAGGCAATCAGCCCCAGCATTTT